These 8 T cell receptor beta chains were sequenced from one sample in a study of cytomegalovirus exposure and HLA in healthy donors. The PCR had 60 Vbeta and 13 Jbeta primers. Only in-frame clones appear in the TCRdb table, and some are missing; sequencing was by immunoSEQ multiplex PCR. The table includes hundreds of thousands of clones, over 60% detected once. Sequencing was done on a sample of PBMCs. These receptors all stem from a man between 18 and 29 years old in good health and CMV-seronegative.

V and J are TRBV18 and TRBJ2-3; D might be TRBD2 (6 bases). CDR3 length: 16 residues. Per germline, CDR1 KGHSH and CDR2 LQKENI. V was trimmed by 3 bases and J by 2 bases, leaving 15 bases between them. CDR3 region: CASSPWTGSDTDTQYF. CDR3 nucleotide sequence: TGTGCCAGCTCACCTTGGACCGGGAGTGACACAGATACGCAGTATTTT. The full variable domain, in which reference TRBV18 and TRBJ2-3 provide the parts outside the CDR3, is NAGVMQNPRHLVRRRGQEARLRCSPMKGHSHVYWYRQLPEEGLKFMVYLQKENIIDESGMPKERFSAEFPKEGPSILRIQQVVRGDSAAYFCASSPWTGSDTDTQYFGPGTRLTVL.

The V call is TRBV28, the J call TRBJ2-7, with D possibly TRBD1 on 6 matching bases. The germline V and J ends were trimmed by 5 bases and 2 bases, with 16 bases remaining between them. CDR1 and CDR2 from the germline V gene are MDHEN and SYDVKM. CDR3 size: 15 residues. The CDR3 loop reads CASSLRKQGTYEQYF. In nucleotides, the CDR3 is TGTGCCAGCAGTCTTCGTAAACAGGGAACCTACGAGCAGTACTTC.

V is TRBV19 and J is TRBJ2-5; 7 nucleotides align to TRBD1. In germline, CDR1 is LNHDA, CDR2 SQIVND (reference sequence). The CDR3 consists of 15 residues. Unmatched junction bases numbered 9, after V lost 6 bases and J lost 2 bases. In nucleotides, the CDR3 is TGTGCCAGTAGCCCCGGCGACAGGGAGCAAGAGACCCAGTACTTC. Amino acids: CASSPGDREQETQYF.

This chain links TRBV27 with TRBJ1-2; tentatively, D is TRBD1 (5 bases). V gave up 5 bases and J gave up 1 base, with 11 bases separating them. The CDR3 has 14 amino acids. Germline V gene lookup returns CDR1 MNHEY and CDR2 SMNVEV (reference sequence). The chain's CDR3 is CASSAGPLNYGYTF. DNA of the CDR3: TGTGCCAGCAGTGCGGGACCACTTAACTATGGCTACACCTTC.

The genes are TRBV6-5 and TRBJ1-3; D possibly corresponds to TRBD1 (6 bases). The V and J ends lost 2 bases and 4 bases respectively, with 9 bases between them. This CDR3 comprises 14 residues. Germline V lookup: CDR1 MNHEY, CDR2 SVGAGI. CDR3 amino acids: CASSYGQYGNTIYF. The DNA for the CDR3 is TGTGCCAGCAGTTACGGACAGTACGGAAACACCATATATTTT.

The V gene is TRBV30, the J gene TRBJ2-3, with 9 bases fitting TRBD2. This CDR3 has 18 residues. Germline CDR1 and CDR2: GTSNPN and SVGIG (reference sequence). The ends lost 0 bases at V and 0 bases at J; junction bases unmatched: 10. The CDR3 bases are TGTGCCTGGAGTGTACAGTCCACTAGCGGGCTCAGCACAGATACGCAGTATTTT. Translated, it gives CAWSVQSTSGLSTDTQYF.

This clone has a handful of counts. CDR3 DNA sequence: TGTGCCAGCAGCCCACTAGCGGAGGGTGGCAATGAGCAGTTCTTC. It encodes CASSPLAEGGNEQFF. V and J are TRBV4-2 and TRBJ2-1, with 8 positions matching TRBD2. Trimming took 4 bases from V and 6 from J; bases not matched to a gene: 8. The CDR3 contains 15 residues. Germline values: CDR1 LGHNA, CDR2 YNFKEQ.

The chain carries TRBV11-2 and TRBJ1-3; D is undetermined. V was pared by 3 bases and J by 1 base, with 7 bases between. Germline CDR1 is SGHAT and CDR2 is FQNNGV. This CDR3 contains 14 residues. For the CDR3, the DNA is TGTGCCAGCAGCTTCTCGGGATCTGGAAACACCATATATTTT. Translating gives CASSFSGSGNTIYF.